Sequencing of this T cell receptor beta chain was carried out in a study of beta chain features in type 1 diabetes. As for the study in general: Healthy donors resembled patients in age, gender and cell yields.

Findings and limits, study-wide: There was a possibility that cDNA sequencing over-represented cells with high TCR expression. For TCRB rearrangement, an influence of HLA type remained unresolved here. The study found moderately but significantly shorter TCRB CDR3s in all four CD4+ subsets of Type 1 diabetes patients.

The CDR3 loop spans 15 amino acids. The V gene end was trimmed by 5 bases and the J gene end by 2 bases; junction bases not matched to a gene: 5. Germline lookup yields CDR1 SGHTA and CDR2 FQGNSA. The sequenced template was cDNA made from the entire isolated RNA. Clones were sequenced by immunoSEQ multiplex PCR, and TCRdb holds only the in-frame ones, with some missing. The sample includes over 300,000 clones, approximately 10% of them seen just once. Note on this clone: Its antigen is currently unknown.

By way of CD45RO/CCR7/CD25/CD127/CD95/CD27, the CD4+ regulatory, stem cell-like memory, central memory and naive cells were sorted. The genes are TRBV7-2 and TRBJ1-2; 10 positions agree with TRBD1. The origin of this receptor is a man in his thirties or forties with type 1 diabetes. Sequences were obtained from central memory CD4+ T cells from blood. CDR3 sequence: CASSPGQGENYGYTF. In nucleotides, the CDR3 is TGTGCCAGCAGCCCCGGACAGGGGGAGAACTATGGCTACACCTTC.